Here is one T cell receptor (beta chain) with its context. Its antigen is not known. This entry comes from a study of cytomegalovirus exposure and HLA in healthy donors. Study summary: T cells numbering some 170 million yielded fewer than 140 million unique TCR beta sequences in an earlier analysis. Study results and limitations: Specific recognition of CMV antigens was confirmed in vitro for a few chains (all CMV-associated).

Both 60 Vbeta primers and 13 Jbeta primers went into the PCR. TCRdb's table, derived via immunoSEQ multiplex PCR, lists solely in-frame clones and lacks some. The sample data list about 96,000 clones. Sequenced: PBMCs. This receptor was taken from a woman aged 30 to 39 in good health and CMV-seronegative.

This CDR3 is CASSPSAREQYF. CDR3 nucleotide sequence: TGTGCCAGCAGCCCATCCGCACGGGAGCAGTACTTC. The V gene is TRBV7-2, the J gene TRBJ2-7, with D unclear. V was cut by 5 bases and J by 7 bases, with 12 bases left in between. CDR1 SGHTA and CDR2 FQGNSA come from the germline V gene. CDR3 length: 12 amino acids.